A selection of T cell receptor beta chains follows, all from one sample in a study of early T cells in non-severe SARS-CoV-2 infection. TCRdb reprocessed the 5' RACE reads via MiXCR and lists one record per CDR3 protein. The sample comprises more than 65,000 distinct CDR3 sequences, over 10% of which are singletons, and approximately 1.1% rests with the top ten. The sample comprised whole blood. All receptors derive from an adult who was a healthcare worker with PCR-confirmed SARS-CoV-2 infection or an uninfected control (not recorded which). CDR3s include the opening cysteine and the closing phenylalanine or tryptophan. Each record gives: CDR3 protein, CDR3 DNA, J gene, D gene, V gene, clone size. A D gene is named only where the DNA matches it firmly. Clone size is shown for a subset of rows, as once, few, many or a class of expanded clone.

CDR3: CASSLTWTSADTQYF
DNA: TGTGCCAGCAGTCTAACCTGGACTAGCGCAGATACGCAGTATTTT
J: TRBJ2-3
D: TRBD2
V: TRBV6-4
size: -

CDR3: CASSHTSWRSEQYF
DNA: TGTGCCAGCAGCCACACGAGCTGGCGGAGCGAGCAGTACTTC
J: TRBJ2-7
D: -
V: TRBV7-2
size: -

CDR3: CSATSTGFNEQFF
DNA: TGCAGTGCCACATCGACAGGGTTCAATGAGCAGTTCTTC
J: TRBJ2-1
D: TRBD1
V: TRBV20-1
size: few

CDR3: CASSLGDRTGELFF
DNA: TGTGCCAGCAGTTTAGGAGACCGCACCGGGGAGCTGTTTTTT
J: TRBJ2-2
D: -
V: TRBV9
size: -

CDR3: CSIYDRGTYNEQFF
DNA: TGCAGCATATATGACAGGGGGACCTACAATGAGCAGTTCTTC
J: TRBJ2-1
D: TRBD1
V: TRBV29-1
size: few

CDR3: CASSHLSRPDTQYF
DNA: TGTGCCAGCAGCCATCTAAGCAGGCCAGATACGCAGTATTTT
J: TRBJ2-3
D: -
V: TRBV3-1
size: many

CDR3: CASSVLGYEQYF
DNA: TGCGCCAGCAGCGTACTAGGCTACGAGCAGTACTTC
J: TRBJ2-7
D: -
V: TRBV5-1
size: many

CDR3: CASSLVQGMDSPLHF
DNA: TGTGCCAGCAGCTTAGTTCAAGGAATGGATTCACCCCTCCACTTT
J: TRBJ1-6
D: -
V: TRBV7-2
size: -

CDR3: CASSLTTGGWEKLFF
DNA: TGTGCCAGCAGTTTAACTACAGGGGGCTGGGAAAAACTGTTTTTT
J: TRBJ1-4
D: TRBD1
V: TRBV28
size: many

CDR3: CSAHGGRGLYGYTF
DNA: TGCAGTGCCCATGGGGGCAGGGGATTATATGGCTACACCTTC
J: TRBJ1-2
D: -
V: TRBV20-1
size: many

CDR3: CASSFAAQGEETQYF
DNA: TGTGCCAGCAGCTTCGCCGCGCAAGGCGAAGAGACCCAGTACTTC
J: TRBJ2-5
D: -
V: TRBV7-8
size: few

CDR3: CASSYGKQGINTGELFF
DNA: TGTGCCAGCAGTTACGGGAAACAGGGAATTAACACCGGGGAGCTGTTTTTT
J: TRBJ2-2
D: -
V: TRBV6-5
size: many

CDR3: CASSGALYEQYF
DNA: TGTGCCAGCAGTGGGGCTCTCTACGAGCAGTACTTC
J: TRBJ2-7
D: -
V: TRBV2
size: few

CDR3: CSVRTAGREQYF
DNA: TGCAGCGTTAGGACAGCTGGGAGGGAGCAGTACTTC
J: TRBJ2-7
D: -
V: TRBV29-1
size: -

CDR3: CASSFGQGSRSPLHF
DNA: TGTGCCAGCAGCTTCGGACAGGGAAGTCGTTCACCCCTCCACTTT
J: TRBJ1-6
D: TRBD1
V: TRBV13
size: many

CDR3: CASSQGSRADRSYNEQFF
DNA: TGTGCCAGCAGCCAAGGGTCTCGGGCGGATCGCTCCTACAATGAGCAGTTCTTC
J: TRBJ2-1
D: -
V: TRBV3-1
size: -

CDR3: CASSLGDGRQGDTGELFF
DNA: TGTGCCAGCAGCTTAGGGGATGGAAGACAGGGGGACACCGGGGAGCTGTTTTTT
J: TRBJ2-2
D: TRBD1
V: TRBV7-6
size: few

CDR3: CASSLLGLALSTDTQYF
DNA: TGTGCCAGCAGCTTATTGGGGCTAGCGCTTAGCACAGATACGCAGTATTTT
J: TRBJ2-3
D: -
V: TRBV7-2
size: -

CDR3: CASTHLGGRGEQFF
DNA: TGTGCCAGCACCCATCTCGGGGGTCGCGGTGAGCAGTTCTTC
J: TRBJ2-1
D: -
V: TRBV6-2/TRBV6-3
size: many

CDR3: CASGLGTPYNEQFF
DNA: TGTGCTAGTGGTTTAGGGACACCTTACAATGAGCAGTTCTTC
J: TRBJ2-1
D: -
V: TRBV12-5
size: many

CDR3: CATSSGASGNTIYF
DNA: TGTGCCACCAGCAGCGGGGCTTCTGGAAACACCATATATTTT
J: TRBJ1-3
D: -
V: TRBV15
size: many

CDR3: CASSTHTGTFTDTQYF
DNA: TGTGCCAGCAGTACCCATACCGGGACTTTCACAGATACGCAGTATTTT
J: TRBJ2-3
D: -
V: TRBV25-1
size: many

CDR3: CAISDNHDTQYF
DNA: TGTGCCATCAGTGATAACCACGATACGCAGTATTTT
J: TRBJ2-3
D: -
V: TRBV10-3
size: few

CDR3: CASSLEGRGTDTQYF
DNA: TGTGCCAGCAGCTTAGAAGGCCGGGGCACAGATACGCAGTATTTT
J: TRBJ2-3
D: -
V: TRBV7-6
size: few

CDR3: CASRRPPGQGPDTEAFF
DNA: TGTGCCAGCAGACGCCCTCCGGGACAGGGGCCGGACACTGAAGCTTTCTTT
J: TRBJ1-1
D: TRBD1
V: TRBV7-9
size: -

CDR3: CASSISIVAPSSYNEQFF
DNA: TGTGCCAGTAGTATTTCAATTGTAGCCCCAAGCTCCTACAATGAGCAGTTCTTC
J: TRBJ2-1
D: -
V: TRBV19
size: -

CDR3: CASRNAGYTDTQYF
DNA: TGTGCCAGCAGGAACGCGGGGTACACAGATACGCAGTATTTT
J: TRBJ2-3
D: -
V: TRBV2
size: -

CDR3: CSAGDPSGGSQETQYF
DNA: TGCAGTGCTGGGGACCCTAGCGGGGGATCTCAAGAGACCCAGTACTTC
J: TRBJ2-5
D: TRBD2
V: TRBV20-1
size: many